The next 20 T cell receptor beta chains were all read from a single sample in a study of tumor and adjacent non-tumor tissue in lung cancer. Three rounds of nested PCR, following a modified ARM-PCR protocol, produced the TCRbeta library. TCRdb itself ran the multiplex PCR reads through MiXCR, one entry per CDR3 protein. The top ten clones hold 22% of a sample with about 110,000 distinct CDR3 sequences, approximately 87% of them seen once. The template was RNA from unsorted bulk tissue. Sequencing was carried out using lung tumor tissue. The receptors originated from a man between 65 and 79 years old with non-small cell lung cancer.

The sample holds one count of this clonotype. A clone one base away is much larger, so this may be a read error. This chain joins TRBV5-1 and TRBJ1-6; D remains unclear. V was pared by 0 bases and J by 10 bases, with 11 bases between. From germline, CDR1 is SGHRS and CDR2 YFSETQ. The CDR3 extends over 14 amino acids. CDR3 bases: TGCGCCAGCAGCTTGGATCGGATCGTCTCACCCCTCCACTTT. It codes for CASSLDRIVSPLHF.

This clonotype was seen a few times. The CDR3 ends on some other residue instead of the conserved phenylalanine or tryptophan, so this is likely a read error. No DNA is shown, since the ends of the CDR3 on it are uncertain; the CDR3 is the one TCRdb lists. The gene calls are TRBV10-1 and TRBJ1-4. The CDR3 spans 14 residues, counting both ends. CDR1 and CDR2 (germline): WNHNN, SYGVQD (reference sequence). The CDR3 reads CASSESREGEKLFS.

A word on this clonotype: The germline gene is not matched at one end of the junction; a read error may be the cause. The gene calls are TRBV10-3 and TRBJ1-4; D remains unclear. This CDR3 region has 15 residues. The germline CDR1 and CDR2 sequences are ENHRY and SYGVKD. The CDR3 reads CAIRDRGGYNEKLFF. The CDR3 region has the DNA TGTGCCATCCGTGATCGGGGAGGTTATAATGAAAAACTGTTTTTT.

On this clonotype: One junction end disagrees with the germline gene, perhaps due to a read error. This chain links TRBV4-2 with TRBJ2-3; D may match TRBD1 or TRBD2 (5 bases each). The CDR3 has 16 residues. CDR1 LGHNA and CDR2 YNFKEQ come from the germline V gene. The DNA for the CDR3 is TGTGCCAGTAGCCTTTTGGGTAGTGGGACGGAAGATGCGCAGTATTTT. Translated, it gives CASSLLGSGTEDAQYF.

Note on this clonotype: Germline is not matched at one junction end, which may reflect a read error. This chain uses TRBV11-3 with TRBJ2-1; the D is unclear. Germline-derived CDR1 and CDR2 are SGHNT and YENEEA. The CDR3 extends over 13 amino acids. CDR3 coding DNA: TGTGTCAGCAGCTTGGTACAGTATAATGAGAAGTTCTTC. Its protein is CVSSLVQYNEKFF.

The chain couples TRBV11-1 to TRBJ2-1; 7 bases are a match to TRBD2. The CDR3 covers 14 residues. The germline CDR1 and CDR2 sequences are SGHAT and FQDESV (reference sequence). With V trimmed by 4 bases and J by 6 bases, 6 bases remained unmatched. Written as DNA, the CDR3 is TGTGCCAGCAGCTCGGGGGGAAATCGCAATGAGCAGTTCTTC. Encoded protein: CASSSGGNRNEQFF.

The chain links TRBV29-1 to TRBJ2-3; D gene ambiguous. CDR1 is SQVTM and CDR2 is ANQGSEA in the germline V gene. V was clipped by 7 bases and J by 5 bases, with 19 bases between them. The CDR3 runs 14 residues. The CDR3, as DNA: TGCAGCGCCAGACTGGAGTTCGACATAGATACGCAGTATTTT. Protein sequence: CSARLEFDIDTQYF.

As concerns this clonotype: A read error may account for a junction end that differs from germline. The rearrangement joins TRBV6-1 to TRBJ1-1; unclear D gene. CDR1 and CDR2 from the germline V gene are MNHNS and SASEGT. The CDR3 has 14 amino acids. The CDR3 DNA follows: TGTACCAGCACCGAAGGTCGGCAGCATACTGAGGCTTTCTTT. The encoded protein is CTSTEGRQHTEAFF.

This clonotype has more than one count but fewer than ten. The V call is TRBV29-1, the J call TRBJ2-7; 8 bases map to TRBD1. Germline CDR1 SQVTM, CDR2 ANQGSEA. Trimming cost V 7 bases and J 2 bases; bases outside gene matches: 16. The CDR3 contains 16 residues. The CDR3 sequence: CSAMTFGTGTPYEQYF. The DNA for the CDR3 is TGCAGCGCCATGACATTTGGGACAGGCACTCCCTACGAGCAGTACTTC.

This rearrangement joins TRBV4-1 to TRBJ2-5, with D unclear. CDR1 and CDR2 (germline): MGHRA, YSYEKL. V was shortened by 2 bases and J by 0 bases, with 10 bases between the two germline ends. The CDR3 has 15 residues. CDR3 bases: TGCGCCAGCAGCCAACTGTACCAGGACCAAGAGACCCAGTACTTC. It codes for CASSQLYQDQETQYF.

Of note for this clonotype: The germline gene is not matched at one end of the junction; a read error may be the cause. CDR3: CASSLMGPALLTNEKLSF. In DNA, the CDR3 is TGTGCCAGCAGCTTGATGGGGCCAGCCTTGTTAACTAATGAAAAACTGTCCTTT. V gene TRBV5-6 combines with J gene TRBJ1-4, with D perhaps matching TRBD1 (5 bases). This CDR3 spans 18 amino acids. Germline CDR1 reads SGHDT; CDR2 reads YYEEEE.

In the case of this clonotype: A junction boundary mismatches the germline segment, possibly from a read error. This CDR3 reads CASSEYGLVGHNEQFF. In DNA form, the CDR3 reads TGTGCCAGCAGTGAATATGGACTAGTTGGCCACAACGAGCAGTTCTTC. The rearrangement uses TRBV6-1 and TRBJ2-1; 7 nucleotides align to TRBD2. This CDR3 has 16 residues. Per the germline V gene, CDR1 is MNHNS and CDR2 is SASEGT.

About this clonotype: The CDR3 does not close with the conserved phenylalanine or tryptophan, likely indicating a read error. This sequence joins TRBV29-1 and TRBJ1-5; D is ambiguous. CDR3 length: 12 residues. The V end lost 6 bases, the J end lost 2 bases, and 8 bases lay between the germline ends. Germline V lookup: CDR1 SQVTM, CDR2 ANQGSEA. As DNA, the CDR3 is TGCAGCGTCGAACTGGGCAATCAGCCCCAGCATGTT. It is translated as CSVELGNQPQHV.

Points on this clonotype: This may come from a read error, since a much larger clone is one base off. The chain has TRBV20-1 and TRBJ1-3; tentative D call: TRBD1 (6 bases). CDR1 and CDR2 from the germline V gene are DFQATT and SNEGSKA (reference sequence). The ends were cut back, 1 base at V and 15 bases at J, with 19 bases in the middle. The CDR3 totals 13 residues. This CDR3 is CSARATLGQTGYF. Here the CDR3 DNA reads TGCAGTGCTAGAGCTACCCTCGGACAGACTGGATATTTT.

A remark on this clonotype: One end of the junction does not line up with germline, which may come from a read error. This chain uses TRBV6-5 with TRBJ2-7, with a weak D call TRBD2 (7 bases). This CDR3 region has 17 residues. Looked up from germline, CDR1 is MNHEY and CDR2 is SVGAGI. In nucleotides, the CDR3 is TGTGCCGGCAAGCGACTAGCCGGCGGGACAAGCTCCTACGAGCAGTACTTT. Translating gives CAGKRLAGGTSSYEQYF.

About this clonotype itself: The missing conserved phenylalanine or tryptophan at the end of this CDR3 makes a read error likely. V usage is TRBV6-1 and J usage is TRBJ2-1; TRBD2 agrees at 11 bases. Germline loops: CDR1 MNHNS, CDR2 SASEGT. This CDR3 is 16 amino acids long. V lost 6 bases and J lost 7; bases outside the gene matches: 11. CDR3 protein: CASRAMIAGGHNEQFL. The CDR3 DNA sequence: TGTGCCAGCAGAGCTATGATAGCGGGAGGGCATAATGAGCAGTTCCTC.

Worth noting for this clonotype: An end of the junction differs from the germline gene, which may be a read error. The rearrangement links TRBV10-1 to TRBJ2-1; 8 positions agree with TRBD2. This CDR3 comprises 12 residues. CDR1 is WNHNN and CDR2 is SYGVQD in the germline V gene (reference sequence). The CDR3 loop reads CASGGGSYEQFF. The CDR3 DNA follows: TGTGCCAGCGGGGGAGGCTCCTATGAGCAGTTCTTC.

This clonotype was counted only a few times. The J gene is TRBJ2-5, the V gene TRBV11-2, with D unresolved. Germline CDR1 SGHAT, CDR2 FQNNGV. Trimming removed 2 bases from V and 11 bases from J, with 18 bases in between. There are 14 residues in the CDR3. In DNA form, the CDR3 reads TGTGCCAGCAGCTTACTCGCCCCCCAAGAGAAGCAGTACTTC. Residues: CASSLLAPQEKQYF.

The V gene is TRBV2, the J gene TRBJ2-7, with a possible D match to TRBD2 (5 bases). The CDR3 consists of 13 residues. CDR1 is SNHLY, CDR2 FYNNEI, per germline. As DNA, the CDR3 is TGTGGCAACAGTGTCAGTCGGGACTACGAGCAGTACTTC. Protein sequence: CGNSVSRDYEQYF.

On this clonotype: At one boundary the junction diverges from the germline segment, which might be a read error. The chain uses TRBV24-1 and TRBJ2-5, with unresolved D. CDR1 KGHDR and CDR2 SFDVKD come from the germline V gene. The CDR3 runs to 14 residues. CDR3 DNA: TGTGCGACCAGTGGGTCAAACACCACCGAGACCCAGTACTTC. This codes for CATSGSNTTETQYF.